This TCR beta chain derives from a study of vaccination and CD4 T cells after COVID-19. Sample treatment: approximately 9-day PBMC culture with coronavirus spike peptide pools or control peptides (ViraFEST assay). Antigen-specific T cells were expanded with peptide pools by ViraFEST, and TCRs were then sequenced. Culture proceeded for about ten days, and CD4+ T cells were then isolated by negative selection. On this clonotype: What it binds is not known.

J gave up 2 bases and V 2 bases, and 3 bases lay outside the gene matches. Germline CDR1 is DFQATT and CDR2 is SNEGSKA (reference sequence). The CDR3 extends over 14 amino acids. Sequenced with the Oncomine TCR Beta short-read assay was DNA taken from cultured CD4+ T cells. MiXCR, applied by TCRdb to the PCR reads, yields one record per CDR3 protein. The sample has 9,000 to 15,000 distinct CDR3 sequences, roughly three fifths seen once. This TCR came from a human donor who had recovered from COVID-19. Sequenced: CD4+ T cells from blood, cultured in vitro. The chain joins TRBV20-1 to TRBJ2-7; 10 bases fit TRBD2. The CDR3 region is CSARTLAGAYEQYF. CDR3 DNA: TGCAGTGCTAGAACCCTAGCGGGAGCCTACGAGCAGTACTTC.